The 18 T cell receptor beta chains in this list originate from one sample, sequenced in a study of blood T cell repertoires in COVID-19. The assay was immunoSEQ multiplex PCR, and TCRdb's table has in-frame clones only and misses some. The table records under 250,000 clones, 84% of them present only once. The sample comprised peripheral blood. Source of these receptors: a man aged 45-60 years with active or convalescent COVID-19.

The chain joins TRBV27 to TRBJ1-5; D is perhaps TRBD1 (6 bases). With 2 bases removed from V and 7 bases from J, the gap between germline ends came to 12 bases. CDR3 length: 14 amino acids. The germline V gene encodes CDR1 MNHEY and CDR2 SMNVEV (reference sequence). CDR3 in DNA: TGTGCCAGCAGTTTAGGGGGGGCGAGGCAGCCCCAGCATTTT. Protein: CASSLGGARQPQHF.

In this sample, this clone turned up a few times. The CDR3, as DNA: TGTGCCAGCAGCCAAGATTTGGGGACAGGAGGTTCACCCCTCCACTTT. The encoded protein is CASSQDLGTGGSPLHF. V and J are TRBV4-2 and TRBJ1-6, with TRBD1 matching over 8 bases. The CDR3 sequence is 16 residues long. The V segment lost 0 bases and the J segment 9 bases; nucleotides outside the gene matches: 7. CDR1 is LGHNA, CDR2 YNFKEQ, per germline.

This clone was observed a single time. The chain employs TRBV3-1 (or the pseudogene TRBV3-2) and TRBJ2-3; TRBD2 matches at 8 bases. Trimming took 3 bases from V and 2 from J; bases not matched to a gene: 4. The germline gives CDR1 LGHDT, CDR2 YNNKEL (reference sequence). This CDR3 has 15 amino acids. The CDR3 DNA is TGTGCCAGCAGCCATAGCGGGGACCACACAGATACGCAGTATTTT. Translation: CASSHSGDHTDTQYF.

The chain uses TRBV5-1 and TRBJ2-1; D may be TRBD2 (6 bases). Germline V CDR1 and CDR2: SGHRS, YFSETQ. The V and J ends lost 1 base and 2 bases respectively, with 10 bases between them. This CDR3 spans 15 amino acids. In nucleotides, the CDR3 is TGCGCCAGCAGCTTGCCTAGCGCCACCTACAATGAGCAGTTCTTC. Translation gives CASSLPSATYNEQFF. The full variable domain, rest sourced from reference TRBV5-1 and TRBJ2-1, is KAGVTQTPRYLIKTRGQQVTLSCSPISGHRSVSWYQQTPGQGLQFLFEYFSETQRNKGNFPGRFSGRQFSNSRSEMNVSTLELGDSALYLCASSLPSATYNEQFFGPGTRLTVL.

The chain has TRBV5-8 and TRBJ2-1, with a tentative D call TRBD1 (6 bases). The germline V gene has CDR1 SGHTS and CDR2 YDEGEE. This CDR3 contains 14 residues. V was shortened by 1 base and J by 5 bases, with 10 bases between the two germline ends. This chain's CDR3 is CASSLSQGNNEQFF. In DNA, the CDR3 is TGTGCCAGCAGCTTGAGTCAGGGGAACAATGAGCAGTTCTTC.

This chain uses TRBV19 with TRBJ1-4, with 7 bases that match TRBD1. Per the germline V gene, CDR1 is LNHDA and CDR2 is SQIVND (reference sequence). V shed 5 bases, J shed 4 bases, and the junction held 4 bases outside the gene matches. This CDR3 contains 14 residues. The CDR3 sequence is CASSGDSLNEKLFF. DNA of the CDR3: TGTGCCAGTAGTGGGGACAGCCTTAATGAAAAACTGTTTTTT.

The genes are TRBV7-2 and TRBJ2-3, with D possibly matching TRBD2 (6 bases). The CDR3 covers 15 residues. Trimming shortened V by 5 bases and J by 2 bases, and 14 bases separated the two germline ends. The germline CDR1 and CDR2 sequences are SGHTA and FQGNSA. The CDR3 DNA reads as TGTGCCAGCAGCCTTGAAGGACTATACACAGATACGCAGTATTTT. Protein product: CASSLEGLYTDTQYF. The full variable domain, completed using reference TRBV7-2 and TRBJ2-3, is GAGVSQSPSNKVTEKGKDVELRCDPISGHTALYWYRQSLGQGLEFLIYFQGNSAPDKSGLPSDRFSAERTGGSVSTLTIQRTQQEDSAVYLCASSLEGLYTDTQYFGPGTRLTVL.

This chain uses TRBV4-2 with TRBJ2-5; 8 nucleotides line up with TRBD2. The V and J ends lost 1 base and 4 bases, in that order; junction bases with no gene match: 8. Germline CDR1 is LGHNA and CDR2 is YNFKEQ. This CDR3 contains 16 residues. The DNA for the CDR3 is TGTGCCAGCAGCCAAGGAGGGGGACTAGATGGAGAGACCCAGTACTTC. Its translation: CASSQGGGLDGETQYF.

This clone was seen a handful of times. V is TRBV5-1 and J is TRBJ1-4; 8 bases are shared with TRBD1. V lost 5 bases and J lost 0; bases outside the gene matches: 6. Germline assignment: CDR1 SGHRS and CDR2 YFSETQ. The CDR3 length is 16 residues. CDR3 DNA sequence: TGCGCCAGCAGGCAAGGACAGGGTACAACTAATGAAAAACTGTTTTTT. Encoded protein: CASRQGQGTTNEKLFF.

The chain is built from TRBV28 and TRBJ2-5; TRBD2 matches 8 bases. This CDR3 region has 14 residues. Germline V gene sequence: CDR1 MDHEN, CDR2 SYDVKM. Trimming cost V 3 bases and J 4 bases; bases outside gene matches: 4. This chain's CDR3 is CASSLVLAGETQYF. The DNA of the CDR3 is TGTGCCAGCAGTTTGGTGCTAGCGGGAGAGACCCAGTACTTC.

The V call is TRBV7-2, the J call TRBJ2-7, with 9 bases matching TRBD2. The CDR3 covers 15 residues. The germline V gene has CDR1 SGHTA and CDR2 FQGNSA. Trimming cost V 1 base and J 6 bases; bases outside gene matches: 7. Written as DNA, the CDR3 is TGTGCCAGCAGCTTAGTCAGCGGGGGGCAGGTCGAGCAGTACTTC. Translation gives CASSLVSGGQVEQYF.

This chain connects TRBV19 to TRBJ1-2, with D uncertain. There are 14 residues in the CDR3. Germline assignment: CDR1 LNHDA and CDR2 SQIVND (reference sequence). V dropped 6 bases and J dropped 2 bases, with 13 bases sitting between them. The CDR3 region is CASRSLRVNYGYTF. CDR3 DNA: TGTGCCAGTAGGTCATTGAGAGTGAACTATGGCTACACCTTC.

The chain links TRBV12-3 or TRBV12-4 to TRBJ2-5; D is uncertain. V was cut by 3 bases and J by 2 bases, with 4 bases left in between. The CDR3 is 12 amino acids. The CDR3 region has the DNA TGTGCCAGCAGTTTTCCTCAAGAGACCCAGTACTTC. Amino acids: CASSFPQETQYF.

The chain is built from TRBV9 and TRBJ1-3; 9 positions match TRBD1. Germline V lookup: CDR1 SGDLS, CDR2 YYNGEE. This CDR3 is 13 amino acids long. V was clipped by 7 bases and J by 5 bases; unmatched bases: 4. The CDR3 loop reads CASAGTGRNTIYF. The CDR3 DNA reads TGTGCCAGCGCCGGGACAGGGAGAAACACCATATATTTT.

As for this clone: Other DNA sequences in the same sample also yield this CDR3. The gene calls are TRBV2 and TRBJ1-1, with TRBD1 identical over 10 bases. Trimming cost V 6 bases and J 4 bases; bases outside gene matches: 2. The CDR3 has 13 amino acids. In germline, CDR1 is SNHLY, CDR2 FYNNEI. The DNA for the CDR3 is TGTGCCAGCAGCGGACAGGGGGGCACTGAAGCTTTCTTT. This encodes CASSGQGGTEAFF.

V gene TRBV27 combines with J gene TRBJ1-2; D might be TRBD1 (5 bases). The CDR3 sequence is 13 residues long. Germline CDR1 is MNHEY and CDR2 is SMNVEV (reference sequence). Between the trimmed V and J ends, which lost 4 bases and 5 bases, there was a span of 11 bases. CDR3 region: CASSSQGGYGYTF. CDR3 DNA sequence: TGTGCCAGCAGTTCCCAGGGAGGTTATGGCTACACCTTC.

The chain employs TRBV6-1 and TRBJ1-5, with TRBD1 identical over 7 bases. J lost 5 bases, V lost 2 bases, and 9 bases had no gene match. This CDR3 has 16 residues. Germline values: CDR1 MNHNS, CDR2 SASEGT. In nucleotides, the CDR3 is TGTGCCAGCAGTGAAATGTCGAACAGGGGCCATCAGCCCCAGCATTTT. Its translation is CASSEMSNRGHQPQHF.

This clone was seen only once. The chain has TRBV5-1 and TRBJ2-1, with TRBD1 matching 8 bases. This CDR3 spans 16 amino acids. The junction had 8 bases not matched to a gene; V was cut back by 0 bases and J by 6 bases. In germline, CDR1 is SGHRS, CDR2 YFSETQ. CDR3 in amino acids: CASSLGPGGFGNEQFF. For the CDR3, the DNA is TGCGCCAGCAGCTTGGGCCCAGGGGGCTTTGGCAATGAGCAGTTCTTC.